The present T cell receptor beta chain was sequenced within a study of T cell repertoires in cytomegalovirus infection. Remarks on this clonotype: Its antigen is not identified.

TCRdb itself ran the reads through MiXCR, one entry per CDR3 protein. Altogether fewer than 300,000 distinct CDR3 sequences are present, about 23% being singletons, with the ten largest covering about 14%. The study, taken as a whole, reports: Totalled public TCR beta family frequency picked out people who carried CMV plus the relevant HLA.

Trimming shortened V by 9 bases and J by 0 bases, and 23 bases separated the two germline ends. Germline V CDR1 and CDR2: SNHLY, FYNNEI. The CDR3 length is 17 residues. This sequence originates from a human donor in good health (CMV status not recorded). Some clones in this sample may be carry-over from other donors' samples. This rearrangement joins TRBV2 to TRBJ1-1; D not certain. The sequenced sample consisted of PBMCs. The DNA for the CDR3 is TGTGCCAGTTCCGATCATTACTACTCTGGTTTGAACACTGAAGCTTTCTTT. This sequence encodes CASSDHYYSGLNTEAFF.